A single sample gave rise to the 22 T cell receptor beta chains below, sequenced in a study of Graves' ophthalmopathy and Graves' hyperthyroidism. Amplified material comprised TCR beta CDR3 regions derived from RNA transcripts. Second-round multiplex PCR came after first-round RT-PCR with HTBI primers. MiXCR, applied by TCRdb to the multiplex PCR reads, yields one record per CDR3 protein. Of over a million distinct CDR3 sequences in the sample, 35% to 40% are singletons; the top ten hold over 8.5%. Specimen: peripheral blood or thyroid tissue (not recorded which). The receptor source for this set is an adult man with Graves' hyperthyroidism.

In its sample, this clonotype was seen many times. CDR3 DNA sequence: TGCAGCTCAGGGTTTGAAGCTTTCTTT. This sequence encodes CSSGFEAFF. The rearrangement joins TRBV20-1 to TRBJ1-1; D possibly corresponds to TRBD1 (5 bases). CDR1 is DFQATT and CDR2 is SNEGSKA in the germline V gene (reference sequence). CDR3 length equals 9 residues.

This clonotype has at least ten counts. J is TRBJ2-2 and V is TRBV20-1, with D perhaps matching TRBD1 or TRBD2 (5 bases each). Germline assignment: CDR1 DFQATT and CDR2 SNEGSKA (reference sequence). The CDR3 is 14 amino acids. V was shortened by 6 bases and J by 0 bases, with 11 bases between the two germline ends. This CDR3 is CSAGEYTNTGELFF. The CDR3 coding sequence is TGCAGTGCGGGGGAGTACACGAACACCGGGGAGCTGTTTTTT.

Concerning this clonotype: This may come from a read error, since a much larger clone is one base off. The chain carries TRBV10-3 and TRBJ1-5; D is ambiguous. The germline gives CDR1 ENHRY, CDR2 SYGVKD. The V and J ends lost 5 bases and 3 bases respectively, with 11 bases between them. The CDR3 runs to 14 residues. CDR3 DNA: TGTGCCATCAGTTACCGGGCGGACAATCAGCCCCAGCATTTT. It yields the protein CAISYRADNQPQHF.

This clonotype was observed a few times. V and J are TRBV12-3 or TRBV12-4 and TRBJ1-1; D ambiguous. Deletions cut 6 bases from V and 4 bases from J, with 15 bases between. The CDR3 length is 14 residues. CDR3 DNA: TGTGCCAGCAGGCCCCGAGGGTTCGGCACTGAAGCTTTCTTT. Translated, it gives CASRPRGFGTEAFF.

This clonotype was detected ten times or more. This CDR3 is CASSAQTGTGAEQYF. CDR3 bases: TGTGCCAGCAGCGCCCAAACCGGGACAGGGGCCGAGCAGTACTTC. This chain connects TRBV7-8 to TRBJ2-7, with 10 bases lining up with TRBD1. The CDR3 consists of 15 residues. The V and J ends lost 5 bases and 6 bases, in that order; junction bases with no gene match: 10. Germline V lookup: CDR1 SGHVS, CDR2 FQNEAQ.

This chain links TRBV7-9 with TRBJ1-1; D not certain. The germline V gene encodes CDR1 SEHNR and CDR2 FQNEAQ (reference sequence). The CDR3 sequence is 14 residues long. The V gene lost 5 bases and the J gene lost 1 base, with 11 bases spanning the gap. Written as DNA, the CDR3 is TGTGCCAGCAGCGACCCTGGGAAGAACACTGAAGCTTTCTTT. Its translation is CASSDPGKNTEAFF.

V usage is TRBV12-3 or TRBV12-4 and J usage is TRBJ2-7, with D tentatively TRBD1 or TRBD2 (5 bases each). Trimming shortened V by 6 bases and J by 7 bases, and 19 bases separated the two germline ends. The CDR3 is 14 amino acids. For the CDR3, the DNA is TGTGCCAGCAGCTTGCGGGTGGGGCCAGCTGAGCAGTACTTC. It specifies CASSLRVGPAEQYF.

J is TRBJ1-6 and V is TRBV7-9; D is undetermined. Germline assignment: CDR1 SEHNR and CDR2 FQNEAQ (reference sequence). Trimming stripped 2 bases from V and 0 bases from J, with 17 bases between. CDR3 length: 19 amino acids. The CDR3 here is CASSLIRGNVGSYNSPLHF. The CDR3 bases are TGTGCCAGCAGCTTAATCCGAGGGAACGTTGGCTCCTATAATTCACCCCTCCACTTT.

The V and J genes are TRBV20-1 and TRBJ1-2; the match to TRBD1 covers 8 bases. In germline, CDR1 is DFQATT, CDR2 SNEGSKA (reference sequence). The CDR3 extends over 14 amino acids. With V trimmed by 6 bases and J by 3 bases, 9 bases remained unmatched. In nucleotides, the CDR3 is TGCAGTGCCATGACAGGGGAAAGCGACTATGGCTACACCTTC. It codes for CSAMTGESDYGYTF.

This clonotype was counted at least ten times. The chain recombines TRBV7-9 with TRBJ1-4; 7 nucleotides line up with TRBD1. CDR1 is SEHNR, CDR2 FQNEAQ, per germline (reference sequence). The CDR3 is 13 amino acids. V was pared by 5 bases and J by 8 bases, with 5 bases of the junction left unmatched. Here the CDR3 DNA reads TGTGCCAGCAGCCCACAGGGGAGGGAAAAACTGTTTTTT. It codes for CASSPQGREKLFF. The entire variable domain, with the rest obtained from reference TRBV7-9 and TRBJ1-4, is as follows: DTGVSQNPRHKITKRGQNVTFRCDPISEHNRLYWYRQTLGQGPEFLTYFQNEAQLEKSRLLSDRFSAERPKGSFSTLEIQRTEQGDSAMYLCASSPQGREKLFFGSGTQLSVL.

CDR3 DNA sequence: TGCGCCAGCAGCCAAGAAGGCCCGGGACAGGGGTACGAGCAGTACTTC. Protein sequence: CASSQEGPGQGYEQYF. This rearrangement joins TRBV4-1 to TRBJ2-7; TRBD1 matches at 10 bases. V shed 0 bases, J shed 4 bases, and the junction held 6 bases outside the gene matches. Germline V gene sequence: CDR1 MGHRA, CDR2 YSYEKL. The CDR3 contains 16 residues.

This clonotype was detected only a few times. One base away lies a much larger clone, so this may be a sequencing read error. V gene TRBV10-3 combines with J gene TRBJ1-1; no reliable D call. CDR3 length: 11 residues. Germline CDR1 is ENHRY and CDR2 is SYGVKD. The DNA of the CDR3 is TGTGCCACCAGTGGTCGGTCCGAAGCTTTCTTT. Translated, it gives CATSGRSEAFF.

This clonotype turned up a few times. The J gene is TRBJ1-2, the V gene TRBV2; D is uncertain. Trimming cost V 3 bases and J 0 bases, with 8 bases left between them. The CDR3 contains 14 residues. CDR1 SNHLY and CDR2 FYNNEI come from the germline V gene. The CDR3 nucleotides are TGTGCCAGCAGTGATGGACTTACTAACTATGGCTACACCTTC. The encoded protein is CASSDGLTNYGYTF. Based on the CDR3 plus reference TRBV2 and TRBJ1-2, the full variable domain is EPEVTQTPSHQVTQMGQEVILRCVPISNHLYFYWYRQILGQKVEFLVSFYNNEISEKSEIFDDQFSVERPDGSNFTLKIRSTKLEDSAMYFCASSDGLTNYGYTFGSGTRLTVV.

This clonotype was seen many times. This chain uses TRBV15 with TRBJ1-5, with 9 bases identical to TRBD1. The junction had 6 bases not matched to a gene; V was cut back by 3 bases and J by 6 bases. From germline, CDR1 is LNHNV and CDR2 YYDKDF (reference sequence). The CDR3 is 15 residues long. The CDR3 reads CATSSRTGGVQPQHF. CDR3 DNA sequence: TGTGCCACCAGCAGCCGAACAGGGGGCGTTCAGCCCCAGCATTTT.

Concerning this clonotype: This sequence may be a read error, since a much larger clone differs from it by one base. This rearrangement joins TRBV5-1 to TRBJ2-7; possibly TRBD1 for D (6 bases). The CDR3 has 15 residues. Germline V gene sequence: CDR1 SGHRS, CDR2 YFSETQ. CDR3 region: CASSLGAGQRYGQYF. Written as DNA, the CDR3 is TGCGCCAGCAGCTTGGGGGCAGGACAGCGGTACGGGCAGTACTTC.

The chain recombines TRBV27 with TRBJ1-5; D uncertain. The CDR3 contains 13 residues. Germline CDR1 reads MNHEY; CDR2 reads SMNVEV (reference sequence). V lost 2 bases to trimming and J lost 6 bases, with 8 bases between them. The CDR3 DNA sequence: TGTGCCAGCAGTTTAGGGGAGTTTCAGCCCCAGCATTTT. Residues: CASSLGEFQPQHF.

Comment on this clonotype: The junction departs from germline at one end; a sequencing error may be responsible. The J gene is TRBJ1-1, the V gene TRBV5-5, with 10 bases identical to TRBD1. Looked up from germline, CDR1 is SGHKS and CDR2 is YYEKEE (reference sequence). The CDR3 contains 15 residues. CDR3 protein: CASSSLGQGMTEAVF. The CDR3 DNA follows: TGTGCCAGCAGCTCGTTGGGACAGGGGATGACTGAAGCTGTCTTT.

This chain connects TRBV12-5 to TRBJ1-1, with unresolved D. Germline-derived CDR1 and CDR2 are LGHNT and FRNRAP. This CDR3 spans 15 amino acids. V was shortened by 4 bases and J by 0 bases, with 12 bases between the two germline ends. The CDR3: CASGWSGTMNTEAFF. DNA for the CDR3: TGTGCTAGTGGTTGGAGTGGCACCATGAACACTGAAGCTTTCTTT.

The chain recombines TRBV15 with TRBJ1-1, with D perhaps TRBD1 (5 bases). Trimming shortened V by 8 bases and J by 10 bases, and 14 bases separated the two germline ends. The CDR3 has 11 residues. CDR1 is LNHNV, CDR2 YYDKDF, per germline (reference sequence). The CDR3 loop is CATGGGGSAFF. The CDR3 nucleotides are TGTGCCACCGGGGGGGGTGGGTCAGCTTTCTTT.

As to this clonotype: This may stem from a read error, because a much larger clone lies one nucleotide away. The chain joins TRBV9 to TRBJ2-7, with D possibly matching TRBD1 (6 bases). The CDR3 is 15 amino acids. The germline gives CDR1 SGDLS, CDR2 YYNGEE. V gave up 4 bases and J gave up 0 bases, with 14 bases separating them. For the CDR3, the DNA is TGTGCCAGCAGCTCTACCGGGACAAACTCCTACGAGCAGTACTTC. Translating it yields CASSSTGTNSYEQYF.

V and J are TRBV5-1 and TRBJ2-5; tentatively, D is TRBD1 or TRBD2 (5 bases each). The germline CDR1 and CDR2 sequences are SGHRS and YFSETQ. The ends were cut back, 2 bases at V and 5 bases at J, with 19 bases in the middle. CDR3 length: 16 amino acids. The CDR3 sequence is CASSFEGSQGLETQYF. The CDR3 bases are TGCGCCAGCAGCTTCGAGGGCAGTCAGGGTCTGGAGACCCAGTACTTC. The full variable domain, completed using reference TRBV5-1 and TRBJ2-5, is KAGVTQTPRYLIKTRGQQVTLSCSPISGHRSVSWYQQTPGQGLQFLFEYFSETQRNKGNFPGRFSGRQFSNSRSEMNVSTLELGDSALYLCASSFEGSQGLETQYFGPGTRLLVL.

This clonotype was observed a few times. This CDR3 is CATSRGLNQPQHF. CDR3 in DNA: TGTGCCACCAGCAGAGGTCTTAATCAGCCCCAGCATTTT. The chain carries TRBV15 and TRBJ1-5, with unresolved D. This CDR3 comprises 13 residues. Trimming shortened V by 1 base and J by 4 bases, and 5 bases separated the two germline ends. From germline, CDR1 is LNHNV and CDR2 YYDKDF (reference sequence).